This TCR beta chain was recovered during a study of early T cells in non-severe SARS-CoV-2 infection. Turning to the study itself: Sequencing of bulk RNA from unsorted whole blood was done, without chain pairing.

In TCRdb, the 5' RACE reads were re-called with MiXCR into one record per CDR3 protein. This sample has 80,000 or so distinct CDR3 sequences, with about 14% found just once. This clonotype was obtained from an adult who was a healthcare worker with PCR-confirmed SARS-CoV-2 infection or an uninfected control (not recorded which). Sequencing was performed on whole blood.

For the CDR3, the DNA is TGTGCCAGCAGCCTTATGGCAGGTTTTAGCTCTGGGGCCAACGTCCTGACTTTC. It specifies CASSLMAGFSSGANVLTF. V is TRBV7-3 and J is TRBJ2-6; D ambiguous. The CDR3 has 18 amino acids. Trimming took off 5 bases at V and 0 bases at J, with 17 bases between the two ends. CDR1 and CDR2 from the germline V gene are SGHTA and FQGTGA.